Below are 14 T cell receptor beta chains sequenced from a single sample in a study of blood T cell repertoires in COVID-19. Here immunoSEQ multiplex PCR was the method, and the copy in TCRdb shows in-frame clones only, minus some. The sample lists tens of thousands of clones; roughly 87% were seen once. The specimen sequenced was peripheral blood. The receptors were gathered from a man aged 55 to 70 with acute or convalescent COVID-19.

This clone was recorded only once. The chain employs TRBV15 and TRBJ2-7; maybe TRBD1 (6 bases). CDR3 size: 15 residues. V was shortened by 0 bases and J by 3 bases, with 12 bases between the two germline ends. Germline assignment: CDR1 LNHNV and CDR2 YYDKDF (reference sequence). CDR3 sequence: CATSRDTLQGYEQYF. The CDR3, as DNA: TGTGCCACCAGCAGAGACACCCTACAGGGCTACGAGCAGTACTTC.

The chain carries TRBV19 and TRBJ2-1; TRBD2 aligns across 9 bases. In germline, CDR1 is LNHDA, CDR2 SQIVND (reference sequence). This CDR3 has 15 residues. The trim removed 7 bases at V and 7 bases at J, leaving 11 bases unmatched. CDR3 region: CASTLSSGGFNEQFF. CDR3 nucleotide sequence: TGTGCCAGTACCCTATCCAGCGGGGGGTTTAATGAGCAGTTCTTC.

The chain recombines TRBV5-1 with TRBJ1-3; possible D gene TRBD1, 5 bases. Per the germline V gene, CDR1 is SGHRS and CDR2 is YFSETQ. This CDR3 spans 15 amino acids. With 0 bases removed from V and 1 base from J, the gap between germline ends came to 8 bases. The CDR3 loop is CASSLESGSGNTIYF. As DNA, the CDR3 is TGCGCCAGCAGCTTGGAGTCAGGGTCTGGAAACACCATATATTTT.

The J gene is TRBJ1-2, the V gene TRBV19; D may be TRBD1 (5 bases). From germline, CDR1 is LNHDA and CDR2 SQIVND (reference sequence). CDR3 length: 13 residues. Trimming pared 2 bases from V and 9 bases from J, leaving 13 bases between. This chain's CDR3 is CASSIPGTRSYTF. For the CDR3, the DNA is TGTGCCAGTAGTATACCGGGGACTAGAAGCTACACCTTC.

The J gene is TRBJ2-7, the V gene TRBV30, with 7 bases identical to TRBD1. V gave up 1 base and J gave up 13 bases; unmatched junction bases: 13. CDR1 and CDR2 from the germline V gene are GTSNPN and SVGIG (reference sequence). The CDR3 loop spans 13 amino acids. The CDR3 DNA follows: TGTGCCTGGAGTGATCTGACACCGGGACAGCCATACTTC. It encodes CAWSDLTPGQPYF.

This rearrangement joins TRBV30 to TRBJ1-2, with D unresolved. Trimming shortened V by 3 bases and J by 8 bases, and 10 bases separated the two germline ends. The V gene's germline CDR1 is GTSNPN and CDR2 SVGIG (reference sequence). The CDR3 is 11 residues long. CDR3 DNA sequence: TGTGCCTGGAGCCCTCCAGTCGGCTACACCTTC. It yields the protein CAWSPPVGYTF.

The chain links TRBV6-6 to TRBJ2-7, with D unclear. Germline V gene lookup returns CDR1 MNHNY and CDR2 SVGAGI (reference sequence). The V end was cut by 0 bases, the J end by 2 bases, with 11 bases between. The CDR3 runs to 15 residues. CDR3 amino acids: CASSYSFTVTYEQYF. The DNA for the CDR3 is TGTGCCAGCAGTTACTCGTTCACGGTGACCTACGAGCAGTACTTC.

The chain joins TRBV10-3 to TRBJ2-1, with 7 bases identical to TRBD1. The CDR3 is 12 residues long. J lost 7 bases, V lost 6 bases, and 3 bases had no gene match. Looked up from germline, CDR1 is ENHRY and CDR2 is SYGVKD. CDR3 nucleotide sequence: TGTGCCATCAGCGCAGGGGGAAATGAGCAGTTCTTC. Translating gives CAISAGGNEQFF.

The chain recombines TRBV30 with TRBJ1-3, with TRBD1 matching 7 bases. The CDR3 totals 14 residues. The V gene's germline CDR1 is GTSNPN and CDR2 SVGIG (reference sequence). With 1 base clipped from V and 3 bases from J, the junction kept 3 bases outside the gene matches. In nucleotides, the CDR3 is TGTGCCTGGAGTGCAGACAGGGTTGGAAACACCATATATTTT. Amino acids: CAWSADRVGNTIYF.

The chain is built from TRBV29-1 and TRBJ1-2, with a weak D call TRBD1 (5 bases). V gave up 0 bases and J gave up 4 bases, with 12 bases separating them. The CDR3 has 14 amino acids. CDR1 and CDR2 (germline): SQVTM, ANQGSEA. As DNA, the CDR3 is TGCAGCGTTGAAGACAGGGCGGTTTCCTATGGCTACACCTTC. Residues: CSVEDRAVSYGYTF.

The chain carries TRBV19 and TRBJ1-2; D possibly corresponds to TRBD1 (5 bases). Trimming left V 6 bases short and J 7 bases short, with 15 bases between. The germline gives CDR1 LNHDA, CDR2 SQIVND (reference sequence). CDR3 length: 13 residues. The CDR3 sequence: CASSTTQGSGYTF. In nucleotides, the CDR3 is TGTGCCAGTAGCACTACGCAGGGTTCTGGCTACACCTTC.

The rearrangement joins TRBV28 to TRBJ1-3; D possibly corresponds to TRBD1 (5 bases). V dropped 3 bases and J dropped 0 bases, with 9 bases sitting between them. CDR3 length: 15 amino acids. Germline-derived CDR1 and CDR2 are MDHEN and SYDVKM. This CDR3 reads CASSLGGDSGNTIYF. The CDR3 coding sequence is TGTGCCAGCAGTTTGGGGGGGGACTCTGGAAACACCATATATTTT.

CDR3 amino acids: CASSLEQGSSYNSPLHF. For the CDR3, the DNA is TGTGCCAGCAGCCTCGAACAGGGGAGCTCCTATAATTCACCCCTCCACTTT. The rearrangement links TRBV4-2 to TRBJ1-6, with TRBD1 matching 7 bases. Germline V CDR1 and CDR2: LGHNA, YNFKEQ. This CDR3 has 17 residues. Trimming took 4 bases from V and 0 from J; bases not matched to a gene: 6.

The chain couples TRBV2 to TRBJ1-2; TRBD1 matches 8 bases. The CDR3 runs to 15 residues. The germline gives CDR1 SNHLY, CDR2 FYNNEI. Unmatched junction bases numbered 12, after V lost 6 bases and J lost 6 bases. CDR3 DNA sequence: TGTGCCAGCAGCCCTCCGGGAGACAGGGGCCATGGCTACACCTTC. The encoded protein is CASSPPGDRGHGYTF.